This T cell receptor beta chain was retrieved from a study of blood T cell repertoires in COVID-19 (dated by TCRdb to the early 2020s). Broadly, across the study: Collaborator samples came from the United States, Italy and Spain and covered acute and convalescent phases of COVID-19. A de-identified subject ID, COVID-19 status, age in years and sex were almost always included in the sample metadata. Subjects who had been exposed to COVID-19, were actively infected with it, or had recovered from it provided the deeply sampled blood TCRbeta repertoires that made up the dataset. The repertoires were made available in a free public database intended to serve as a resource for research on the immune response to SARS-CoV-2. Samples came from the ongoing ImmuneRACE study (first 160 participants) plus 1,254 subjects from 6 global collaborators. HLA class I and class II types, where available, came from metadata supplied by the sample provider rather than from assay-based typing. The material from the prospective study consisted of cDNA or gDNA derived from T cells, B-cell-depleted T cells, or PBMCs. Results the study describes overall, beyond this receptor: The quantity of clinical and demographic metadata differed by source and by participant and was supplied without curation.

Taken from the germline V gene (reference sequence), the CDR1 and CDR2 loops are LGHDT and YNNKEL. The CDR3, from cysteine to phenylalanine, totals 13 residues. The CDR3 DNA has 39 bases and is translated from base 1. V loses 10 bases, J loses 0 bases, and the germline ends lie 9 bases apart. TCRbeta CDR3 regions were amplified from genomic DNA using the immunoSEQ Assay, a bias-controlled multiplex PCR. The published analysis was carried out like this. Within the assay, amplification of reference gene primers was used to estimate how many nucleated cells each sample contained. To quantify the absolute abundance of each unique TCRbeta CDR3 rearrangement, sequence reads were collapsed and filtered. For each sample, productive Simpson clonality was calculated as the square root of Simpson's diversity index over productive rearrangements. Held by TCRdb, this immuneACCESS table contains in-frame sequences only and omits some clones. Under half of the omission traces to an unresolved V gene where checked; the cause of the rest is unknown. The DNA was the basis for D and trimming; V, J and clone size are from that table. The sample table records about 190,000 clones; 65% to 80% of these occur just once. The ten largest clones add up to approximately 16% of the sample.

Participants in the prospective study were aged 18 to 89 years, lived in 20 to 30 United States geographic areas, and enrolled through a virtual design. In the prospective study, cohorts were assigned on the basis of participant-reported clinical history obtained from a screening survey and a study questionnaire. In the prospective study, whole blood, serum and a nasopharyngeal or oropharyngeal swab were collected from each participant by mobile phlebotomists. Over an approximately 2-month period, participants in the prospective study had the option of providing additional blood draws and questionnaires. Before DNA extraction, prospective study blood samples were shipped either frozen or at room temperature. Comment on this clone: The antigen it recognizes is unknown. Nothing much larger sits one base from this clone, and base qualities are not available.

This clonotype was sampled from a woman aged 45-65 years with acute COVID-19. Sequencing was performed on PBMCs or T cells enriched from blood (not recorded which). Recombination connected TRBV3-1 (or the pseudogene TRBV3-2) to TRBJ2-2, with TRBD1 perhaps the D gene, on 5 matching bases. This receptor carries the CDR3 CATSTANTGELFF. In nucleotides, the sequence is TGTGCCACCTCGACAGCGAACACCGGGGAGCTGTTTTTT.